Below, 29 T cell receptor beta chains from the same sample are listed, as sequenced in a study of metastatic and nonmetastatic thyroid tumors. TCRdb re-called clones via MiXCR from the PCR reads. The table lists approximately 14,000 clones, approximately 3.9% of them singletons. Patients had received no treatment of any kind before thyroid surgery. The specimen was tumor tissue. The receptors were sampled from a female donor with papillary thyroid cancer or a benign thyroid nodule (not recorded which). Some clones in this sample may be carry-over from other donors' samples.

This clone was counted a few times. This chain uses TRBV2 with TRBJ1-6, with D possibly being TRBD1 (6 bases). Trimming removed 7 bases from V and 10 bases from J, with 20 bases in between. This CDR3 is built from 15 residues. Germline CDR1 SNHLY, CDR2 FYNNEI. The CDR3 sequence is CASTEIGGLDSPLHF. The CDR3 DNA sequence: TGTGCCAGCACCGAGATAGGGGGGTTAGACTCACCCCTCCACTTT.

This clone has a handful of counts. V gene TRBV11-2 combines with J gene TRBJ2-7; 11 bases agree with TRBD2. The CDR3 has 15 amino acids. Germline V CDR1 and CDR2: SGHAT, FQNNGV. After removal of 5 bases from V and 1 base from J, the junction contained 4 bases not matched to a gene. Here the CDR3 DNA reads TGTGCCAGCAGCCAAACTAGCGGGAGTTCCTACGAGCAGTACTTC. Its protein is CASSQTSGSSYEQYF.

This clone was counted only a few times. The rearrangement joins TRBV6-2 or TRBV6-3 to TRBJ1-2; no reliable D call. The CDR3 extends over 13 amino acids. Trimming took off 0 bases at V and 7 bases at J, with 9 bases between the two ends. Germline CDR1 MNHEY, CDR2 SVGEGT. The CDR3 sequence: CASSYSDFGGYTF. CDR3 bases: TGTGCCAGCAGTTACTCCGACTTCGGTGGCTACACCTTC.

The chain employs TRBV5-6 and TRBJ1-3; 7 bases are shared with TRBD1. The CDR3 has 18 residues. Germline V gives CDR1 SGHDT, CDR2 YYEEEE. With 1 base clipped from V and 2 bases from J, the junction kept 12 bases outside the gene matches. CDR3 residues: CASSLRRTGWGPGNTIYF. The CDR3 region has the DNA TGTGCCAGCAGCTTGCGACGGACAGGTTGGGGACCTGGAAACACCATATATTTT. The full variable domain, completed using reference TRBV5-6 and TRBJ1-3, is DAGVTQSPTHLIKTRGQQVTLRCSPKSGHDTVSWYQQALGQGPQFIFQYYEEEERQRGNFPDRFSGHQFPNYSSELNVNALLLGDSALYLCASSLRRTGWGPGNTIYFGEGSWLTVV.

The V gene is TRBV6-2 or TRBV6-3, the J gene TRBJ1-5, with TRBD1 matching 8 bases. The CDR3 consists of 15 residues. V lost 2 bases, J lost 6 bases, and 6 bases stayed unmatched. The V gene's germline CDR1 is MNHEY and CDR2 SVGEGT. The CDR3 nucleotides are TGTGCCAGCAGTTACCCCAAGGACAGGGTTCAGCCCCAGCATTTT. Protein: CASSYPKDRVQPQHF.

The V call is TRBV20-1, the J call TRBJ2-7; D call uncertain. Germline CDR1 DFQATT, CDR2 SNEGSKA (reference sequence). V lost 5 bases and J 2 bases, leaving 16 bases between the germline ends. This CDR3 spans 14 amino acids. The CDR3 DNA reads TGCAGTGCTCAAGCCGGAGTGCAGGCCTACGAGCAGTACTTC. It is translated as CSAQAGVQAYEQYF.

This sequence joins TRBV6-2 or TRBV6-3 and TRBJ2-5; 9 bases are a match to TRBD2. This CDR3 is 14 amino acids long. CDR1 is MNHEY and CDR2 is SVGEGT in the germline V gene. Unmatched junction bases numbered 7, after V lost 6 bases and J lost 5 bases. The CDR3 region has the DNA TGTGCCAGCAGATGGGATGGACTAGCGGAGACCCAGTACTTC. As protein: CASRWDGLAETQYF.

This clone was detected ten times or more. A much more abundant neighbour one base away suggests this may be a read error. This chain uses TRBV29-1 with TRBJ1-4, with a weak D call TRBD1 (5 bases). The ends were cut back, 8 bases at V and 1 base at J, with 14 bases in the middle. The CDR3 is 14 amino acids. Germline CDR1 and CDR2: SQVTM and ANQGSEA. CDR3 in amino acids: CSIGRGGTNEKLFF. The CDR3 DNA sequence: TGCAGCATAGGACGGGGCGGAACTAATGAAAAACTGTTTTTT.

The chain joins TRBV6-1 to TRBJ1-2; maybe TRBD1 (5 bases). This CDR3 is built from 15 residues. Germline loops: CDR1 MNHNS, CDR2 SASEGT. Trimming took off 5 bases at V and 3 bases at J, with 16 bases between the two ends. This CDR3 is CASSPRTVGDYGYTF. DNA for the CDR3: TGTGCCAGCAGTCCTCGGACGGTGGGGGACTATGGCTACACCTTC.

The rearrangement uses TRBV28 and TRBJ2-7; 9 bases agree with TRBD1. V gave up 7 bases and J gave up 1 base; unmatched junction bases: 8. The CDR3 has 15 amino acids. From germline, CDR1 is MDHEN and CDR2 SYDVKM. The CDR3 reads CASITGGDKSYEQYF. The CDR3 bases are TGTGCCAGCATCACAGGGGGCGACAAGTCCTACGAGCAGTACTTC.

This clone was seen a handful of times. The sample has other DNA sequences that encode this CDR3 too. This rearrangement joins TRBV19 to TRBJ1-1; D possibly corresponds to TRBD1 (6 bases). This CDR3 contains 14 residues. CDR1 is LNHDA and CDR2 is SQIVND in the germline V gene (reference sequence). Trimming removed 1 base at V and 1 base at J, with 7 bases between. The CDR3 reads CASSIGRGNTEAFF. DNA of the CDR3: TGTGCCAGTAGTATAGGCAGGGGGAACACTGAAGCTTTCTTT.

This clone came up a few times. The chain joins TRBV6-1 to TRBJ2-2; D is uncertain. V was shortened by 2 bases and J by 5 bases, with 6 bases between the two germline ends. The germline CDR1 and CDR2 sequences are MNHNS and SASEGT. CDR3 length: 13 amino acids. For the CDR3, the DNA is TGTGCCAGCAGTGAACAGCTGACCGGGGAGCTGTTTTTT. This translates into CASSEQLTGELFF.

This clone was found a few times. The genes are TRBV20-1 and TRBJ2-2; D ambiguous. With 6 bases removed from V and 1 base from J, the gap between germline ends came to 12 bases. The CDR3 runs to 14 residues. From germline, CDR1 is DFQATT and CDR2 SNEGSKA (reference sequence). The CDR3, as DNA: TGCAGTGCCGGTTCGGGCGGGAACACCGGGGAGCTGTTTTTT. It yields the protein CSAGSGGNTGELFF.

V gene TRBV6-1 combines with J gene TRBJ1-2; maybe TRBD1 (5 bases). CDR1 MNHNS and CDR2 SASEGT come from the germline V gene. V lost 3 bases and J 3 bases, leaving 20 bases between the germline ends. There are 17 residues in the CDR3. CDR3 nucleotide sequence: TGTGCCAGCAGTGACTTGGGCTGGACACCCGAGGACTATGGCTACACCTTC. This codes for CASSDLGWTPEDYGYTF.

The sample holds many counts of this clone. This rearrangement joins TRBV6-1 to TRBJ2-3; 8 positions match TRBD1. The trim removed 7 bases at V and 3 bases at J, leaving 9 bases unmatched. Per germline, CDR1 MNHNS and CDR2 SASEGT. This CDR3 spans 15 amino acids. Here the CDR3 reads CASNMGQVETDTQYF. The CDR3 DNA follows: TGTGCCAGCAATATGGGACAGGTGGAAACAGATACGCAGTATTTT.

V usage is TRBV27 and J usage is TRBJ2-7; TRBD1 aligns across 12 bases. After removal of 2 bases from V and 0 bases from J, the junction contained 2 bases not matched to a gene. Germline V gene data show CDR1 as MNHEY and CDR2 as SMNVEV (reference sequence). This CDR3 region has 16 residues. The CDR3 region has the DNA TGTGCCAGCAGTTTAGGGGACAGGGGGCTCTCCTACGAGCAGTACTTC. Its translation: CASSLGDRGLSYEQYF.

This clone was recorded a few times. This chain links TRBV28 with TRBJ2-7; 12 nucleotides line up with TRBD1. V was clipped by 6 bases and J by 7 bases; unmatched bases: 7. This CDR3 is 14 amino acids long. CDR1 MDHEN and CDR2 SYDVKM come from the germline V gene. DNA for the CDR3: TGTGCCAGCAGCCGGGGGACAGGGGGCGCGGAGCAGTACTTC. It encodes CASSRGTGGAEQYF.

This clone was counted between two and nine times. The V gene is TRBV5-1, the J gene TRBJ2-1; 9 positions agree with TRBD1. CDR3 length: 12 amino acids. Germline V gene sequence: CDR1 SGHRS, CDR2 YFSETQ. V trimming: 2 bases; J trimming: 11 bases; junction bases outside the gene matches: 2. CDR3 nucleotides: TGCGCCAGCAGCTTAGGACAGGGGCAGCAGTTCTTC. Its translation is CASSLGQGQQFF.

Worth noting for this clone: Sequence at one end of the junction differs from germline and may be a read error. This chain joins TRBV7-3 and TRBJ1-6; 8 bases are a match to TRBD1. Germline V gene sequence: CDR1 SGHTA, CDR2 FQGTGA. The CDR3 loop spans 15 amino acids. The CDR3: CASSWGTGIYSLLHF. Written as DNA, the CDR3 is TGTGCCAGCAGCTGGGGGACAGGAATTTACTCACTCCTCCACTTT.

Only a few counts were recorded for this clone. The chain recombines TRBV30 with TRBJ1-3, with D unclear. The CDR3 runs to 12 residues. Germline CDR1 reads GTSNPN; CDR2 reads SVGIG (reference sequence). V was trimmed by 4 bases and J by 4 bases, leaving 8 bases between them. CDR3 amino acids: CAWKGVGNTIYF. Written as DNA, the CDR3 is TGTGCCTGGAAGGGTGTAGGAAACACCATATATTTT.

Turning to this clone: The same CDR3 can be traced to other DNA sequences in this sample. This chain links TRBV5-1 with TRBJ2-1, with 8 positions matching TRBD2. CDR3 size: 16 residues. Trimming at V came to 2 bases and at J to 7 bases, leaving 11 bases not matched to a gene. Looked up from germline, CDR1 is SGHRS and CDR2 is YFSETQ. The DNA for the CDR3 is TGCGCCAGCAGCTTCCTCGGACTAGCTGGAGAGAATGAGCAGTTCTTC. It is translated as CASSFLGLAGENEQFF.

The V and J genes are TRBV2 and TRBJ1-2; D is ambiguous. V was pared by 6 bases and J by 7 bases, with 18 bases between. This CDR3 contains 14 residues. Germline V gene lookup returns CDR1 SNHLY and CDR2 FYNNEI. The CDR3 reads CASRDPSPVSGYTF. The CDR3 bases are TGTGCCAGCAGAGATCCTTCACCCGTAAGTGGCTACACCTTC.

There are a few counts of this clone. This chain links TRBV19 with TRBJ2-2; D gene uncertain. There are 12 residues in the CDR3. V lost 8 bases and J 4 bases, leaving 8 bases between the germline ends. The V gene's germline CDR1 is LNHDA and CDR2 SQIVND (reference sequence). Here the CDR3 reads CASESVTGELFF. The CDR3 DNA reads as TGTGCCAGTGAGTCGGTCACCGGGGAGCTGTTTTTT.

The rearrangement joins TRBV6-1 to TRBJ2-1; D not resolved. Looked up from germline, CDR1 is MNHNS and CDR2 is SASEGT. Between the trimmed V and J ends, which lost 5 bases and 4 bases, there was a span of 12 bases. The CDR3 runs to 14 residues. The CDR3 protein is CASSPRADYNEQFF. CDR3 DNA sequence: TGTGCCAGCAGTCCCCGGGCAGATTACAATGAGCAGTTCTTC.

This clone showed up just a few times. The V and J genes are TRBV27 and TRBJ2-1; a weak D match, TRBD2 (6 bases). Germline lookup yields CDR1 MNHEY and CDR2 SMNVEV (reference sequence). The CDR3 sequence is 15 residues long. V was cut by 3 bases and J by 0 bases, with 9 bases left in between. CDR3 bases: TGTGCCAGCAGTTTGGCGGGAATCTCCTACAATGAGCAGTTCTTC. Protein sequence: CASSLAGISYNEQFF.

This clone was seen a few times. V gene TRBV11-2 combines with J gene TRBJ2-5; D is possibly TRBD2 (5 bases). From germline, CDR1 is SGHAT and CDR2 FQNNGV. With 2 bases removed from V and 5 bases from J, the gap between germline ends came to 9 bases. The CDR3 totals 13 residues. The CDR3 is CASSLRGSETQYF. For the CDR3, the DNA is TGTGCCAGCAGCTTACGTGGGAGCGAGACCCAGTACTTC.

This chain uses TRBV28 with TRBJ2-7; tentative D call: TRBD2 (6 bases). This CDR3 region has 15 residues. V was shortened by 5 bases and J by 3 bases, with 17 bases between the two germline ends. In germline, CDR1 is MDHEN, CDR2 SYDVKM. This CDR3 is CASSPSGPGDYEQYF. CDR3 nucleotide sequence: TGTGCCAGCAGTCCCTCAGGGCCGGGGGACTACGAGCAGTACTTC.

This clone was seen only a few times. This rearrangement joins TRBV12-3 or TRBV12-4 to TRBJ2-7, with 9 bases identical to TRBD1. With 3 bases clipped from V and 3 bases from J, the junction kept 9 bases outside the gene matches. CDR3 size: 16 residues. The CDR3 spells CASSFHRGQGSYEQYF. For the CDR3, the DNA is TGTGCCAGCAGTTTCCACAGAGGACAGGGGAGCTACGAGCAGTACTTC.

To note about this clone: The junction shows a germline mismatch at one end, possibly a read error. Other DNA sequences in the sample encode the same CDR3. This chain links TRBV2 with TRBJ2-2; maybe TRBD1 (6 bases). There are 14 residues in the CDR3. Germline assignment: CDR1 SNHLY and CDR2 FYNNEI. The CDR3 sequence is CASSEMGAPGELFF. Written as DNA, the CDR3 is TGTGCCAGCAGTGAAATGGGGGCCCCCGGAGAGCTGTTTTTT.